Listed below are T cell receptor beta chains from one sample, sequenced in a study of cytomegalovirus exposure and HLA in healthy donors. Clones were read by immunoSEQ multiplex PCR, and TCRdb kept only the in-frame ones, dropping some. The sample has roughly 140,000 clones, around 87% seen once. The sequenced material came from PBMCs. The receptor source for this set is a man between 18 and 35 years old in good health and CMV-seropositive. CDR3s include the opening cysteine and the closing phenylalanine or tryptophan. A D gene is named only where the DNA matches it firmly. The size field is filled for only some rows; it gives once, few, many or a size class.

V gene,J gene,D gene,clone size,CDR3 DNA,CDR3 protein
TRBV5-1,TRBJ2-5,TRBD1,.,TGCGCCAGCAGCCTGACGGGGACAGAGGCTGAGACCCAGTACTTC,CASSLTGTEAETQYF
TRBV2,TRBJ2-3,.,.,TGTGCCAGCAGTTGGGCCCGACCAGATACGCAGTATTTT,CASSWARPDTQYF
TRBV6-5,TRBJ2-3,TRBD1,.,TGTGCCAGCAGTTACTCAACAGGGGTATGGCCAGATACGCAGTATTTT,CASSYSTGVWPDTQYF
TRBV6-5,TRBJ1-1,TRBD1,.,TGTGCCAGCAGTCCGTTACAGGGGTATACTGAAGCTTTCTTT,CASSPLQGYTEAFF
TRBV6-5,TRBJ2-2,.,.,TGTGCCAGCGGCGGAGGACGGAGCGGGGAGCTGTTTTTT,CASGGGRSGELFF
TRBV6-1,TRBJ1-6,.,.,TGTGCCAGCCGGACCGGAGGCGCGGATAATTCACCCCTCCACTTT,CASRTGGADNSPLHF
TRBV6-1,TRBJ2-7,TRBD1,.,TGTGCCAGCACAAGGACAGGCGGCGAGCAGTACTTC,CASTRTGGEQYF
TRBV19,TRBJ2-1,TRBD2,.,TGTGCCAGTAGTATAGTGGGACTAGCGGGAATCAATGAGCAGTTCTTC,CASSIVGLAGINEQFF
TRBV7-3,TRBJ2-2,TRBD2,.,TGTGCCAGCAGCACCAGACTAGCGGGAGGATCGAACACCGGGGAGCTGTTTTTT,CASSTRLAGGSNTGELFF
TRBV4-1,TRBJ2-7,TRBD1,few,TGCGCCAGCAGCCAGAGACAGGGTTCCTACTACGAGCAGTACTTC,CASSQRQGSYYEQYF
TRBV27,TRBJ1-1,.,.,TGTGCCAGCAGTTTATCCGGGAGGAACACTGAAGCTTTCTTT,CASSLSGRNTEAFF
TRBV13,TRBJ2-7,TRBD1,.,TGTGCCAGCAGCAAGTCCGGGACAGCCTACGAGCAGTACTTC,CASSKSGTAYEQYF
TRBV30,TRBJ1-2,.,.,TGTGCCTGGAGCGGTGGTAGCTATGGCTACACCTTC,CAWSGGSYGYTF
TRBV25-1,TRBJ2-5,.,.,TGTGCCAGCGGTCGACAGGCGTACCAAGAGACCCAGTACTTC,CASGRQAYQETQYF
TRBV6-6,TRBJ1-2,.,.,TGTGCCAGCAGTCTTGACTATGGCTACACCTTC,CASSLDYGYTF
TRBV15,TRBJ2-3,TRBD2,.,TGTGCCACCACGAAAGCGGGAGGGAGCACAGATACGCAGTATTTT,CATTKAGGSTDTQYF
TRBV5-8,TRBJ1-1,TRBD1,once,TGTGCCAGCAGCTTTGGACAGGGGTTCGAATGGAACACTGAAGCTTTCTTT,CASSFGQGFEWNTEAFF
TRBV6-5,TRBJ2-6,.,.,TGTGCCAGCAGTTACGGGAGCTCTGGGGCCAACGTCCTGACTTTC,CASSYGSSGANVLTF
TRBV6-6,TRBJ2-5,TRBD2,.,TGTGCCAGCAGCTACCCTCGAGCGGGGGGCGGAGAGACCCAGTACTTC,CASSYPRAGGGETQYF
TRBV18,TRBJ1-5,TRBD1,.,TGTGCCAGCTCGCCGGACAGGCCCAGCAATCAGCCCCAGCATTTT,CASSPDRPSNQPQHF
TRBV30,TRBJ2-7,.,.,TGTGCCTGGAGCCGTTCGGGGGAGCAGTACTTC,CAWSRSGEQYF
TRBV11-2,TRBJ2-1,.,.,TGTGCCAGCAGCTTCGGGACAAATTTAGAGCAGTTCTTC,CASSFGTNLEQFF
TRBV27,TRBJ1-6,.,many,TGTGCCAGCAGGGCAGGGGTAGGGTCCTATAATTCACCCCTCCACTTT,CASRAGVGSYNSPLHF
TRBV29-1,TRBJ2-3,TRBD1,few,TGCAGCGTTGTACAGCCCAGGGGGTTTTCAGATACGCAGTATTTT,CSVVQPRGFSDTQYF
TRBV7-9,TRBJ2-7,TRBD1,.,TGTGCCAGCAGCCCTAGGGACAGGTCCTACGAGCAGTACTTC,CASSPRDRSYEQYF
TRBV19,TRBJ1-2,.,few,TGTGCCAGTAGTATAATAGAGGGCTATGGCTACACCTTC,CASSIIEGYGYTF
TRBV7-9,TRBJ1-2,TRBD1,.,TGTGCCAGCAGCTCCAGGGACAGGACTTATGGCTACACCTTC,CASSSRDRTYGYTF
TRBV29-1,TRBJ2-5,.,.,TGCAGCGCCAGACGGGGATCTGAAGAGACCCAGTACTTC,CSARRGSEETQYF
TRBV30,TRBJ1-1,.,.,TGTGCCCTACTATCCCAGGGGACTGAAGCTTTCTTT,CALLSQGTEAFF
TRBV14,TRBJ1-1,.,.,TGTGCCAGCAGCCAAGCGGGCAGGGGATGGCGTAACACTGAAGCTTTCTTT,CASSQAGRGWRNTEAFF